The 18 T cell receptor beta chains presented below share a single source sample, sequenced in a study of regulatory T cells in long-lasting Graves disease. Sample time point: newly diagnosed GD, antithyroid drugs for less than 3 months. RNA extracted from PBMCs served as the sequencing template. Both iRepertoire HTBI primers and Arm-PCR of CDR3 regions were used to build the TCR beta libraries. From the multiplex PCR reads, TCRdb called clonotypes with MiXCR, one entry per CDR3 protein. The data contain under 400,000 distinct CDR3 sequences, 15% to 20% of them seen just once; the ten biggest clones take up approximately 30%. This sample also belongs to another study, concerning T cells in Graves' hyperthyroidism and ophthalmopathy.

The material was peripheral blood mononuclear cells (PBMCs), obtained at new diagnosis, from a patient treated with antithyroid drugs. Receptor source: a middle-aged man with Graves disease.

The chain uses TRBV4-1 and TRBJ2-7; D may be TRBD1 (5 bases). Deletions cut 1 base from V and 2 bases from J, with 12 bases between. The CDR3 loop spans 15 amino acids. Looked up from germline, CDR1 is MGHRA and CDR2 is YSYEKL. The CDR3 DNA is TGCGCCAGCAGCCAAGGGACAACCTTCACCTACGAGCAGTACTTC. Amino acids: CASSQGTTFTYEQYF.

This clonotype was seen repeatedly, ten times or more. V is TRBV29-1 and J is TRBJ2-3, with D perhaps being TRBD1 or TRBD2 (5 bases each). CDR3 size: 14 residues. The V gene's germline CDR1 is SQVTM and CDR2 ANQGSEA. V was trimmed by 7 bases and J by 1 base, leaving 15 bases between them. Here the CDR3 reads CSAEGRGGTDTQYF. For the CDR3, the DNA is TGCAGCGCCGAGGGACGCGGCGGCACAGATACGCAGTATTTT.

This clonotype appeared many times. The J gene is TRBJ2-4, the V gene TRBV28; D is unclear. Trimming pared 4 bases from V and 0 bases from J, leaving 10 bases between. This CDR3 has 15 amino acids. Germline values: CDR1 MDHEN, CDR2 SYDVKM. CDR3 DNA: TGTGCCAGCAGTTCCACCGGGCTAGCCAAAAACATTCAGTACTTC. This gives the protein CASSSTGLAKNIQYF.

This clonotype was seen repeatedly, ten times or more. This CDR3 is CASSDSFWTQYF. Here the CDR3 DNA reads TGTGCCAGCAGTGATAGTTTTTGGACCCAGTACTTC. This chain joins TRBV6-1 and TRBJ2-5; no definite D call. Trimming took off 3 bases at V and 7 bases at J, with 9 bases between the two ends. This CDR3 has 12 residues. Looked up from germline, CDR1 is MNHNS and CDR2 is SASEGT.

The chain employs TRBV5-1 and TRBJ2-7; tentative D call: TRBD1 (7 bases). This CDR3 is 12 amino acids long. Germline V lookup: CDR1 SGHRS, CDR2 YFSETQ. V was clipped by 5 bases and J by 6 bases, with 12 bases between them. CDR3 residues: CASRNRGLEQYF. The CDR3 nucleotides read TGCGCCAGCAGAAACAGGGGACTCGAGCAGTACTTC.

This clonotype was observed a handful of times. The chain combines TRBV5-1 with TRBJ2-5, with D uncertain. CDR1 is SGHRS and CDR2 is YFSETQ in the germline V gene. CDR3 size: 16 residues. Trimming took 3 bases from V and 0 from J, leaving 15 bases between them. CDR3 loop: CASSSATRANQETQYF. The CDR3, as DNA: TGCGCCAGCAGCTCTGCAACAAGGGCGAACCAAGAGACCCAGTACTTC.

This clonotype appeared a few times. The CDR3 nucleotides are TGCGCCAGCAGCTTGGCCGAGGGGATTCAAGAGACCCAGTACTTC. Encoded protein: CASSLAEGIQETQYF. The V gene is TRBV5-1, the J gene TRBJ2-5; D possibly uses TRBD1 or TRBD2 (5 bases each). Per the germline V gene, CDR1 is SGHRS and CDR2 is YFSETQ. Trimming took off 0 bases at V and 2 bases at J, with 11 bases between the two ends. CDR3 length: 15 amino acids.

The J gene is TRBJ2-7, the V gene TRBV27, with 7 bases matching TRBD2. The CDR3 extends over 15 amino acids. Germline assignment: CDR1 MNHEY and CDR2 SMNVEV (reference sequence). J gave up 4 bases and V 6 bases, and 12 bases lay outside the gene matches. The CDR3 sequence is CASSTSANPGYEQYF. CDR3 DNA sequence: TGTGCCAGCAGCACTAGCGCGAACCCGGGGTACGAGCAGTACTTC.

This clonotype came up many times. The rearrangement links TRBV5-1 to TRBJ2-1; a possible D gene is TRBD2 (6 bases). The CDR3 is 16 amino acids. Trimming left V 4 bases short and J 2 bases short, with 16 bases between. Germline V lookup: CDR1 SGHRS, CDR2 YFSETQ. The CDR3 is CASSRGTPEAYNEQFF. CDR3 DNA sequence: TGCGCCAGCAGCCGAGGGACTCCCGAGGCCTACAATGAGCAGTTCTTC.

This chain uses TRBV4-3 with TRBJ2-4; TRBD1 matches at 11 bases. CDR3 length equals 17 residues. Germline values: CDR1 LGHNA, CDR2 YSLEER. V dropped 0 bases and J dropped 9; count of bases not matched to a gene: 10. This chain's CDR3 is CASSQDPTGGQGVIQYF. The CDR3 nucleotides are TGCGCCAGCAGCCAAGACCCAACGGGGGGACAGGGGGTCATTCAGTACTTC.

This chain uses TRBV10-3 with TRBJ1-5, with D unresolved. The germline CDR1 and CDR2 sequences are ENHRY and SYGVKD. V lost 4 bases to trimming and J lost 6 bases, with 10 bases between them. CDR3 size: 13 residues. The CDR3 DNA is TGTGCCATCAGTGGAGAGTCGGCTCAGCCCCAGCATTTT. This encodes CAISGESAQPQHF.

This clonotype was picked up many times. The chain uses TRBV2 and TRBJ2-2, with unresolved D. This CDR3 region has 13 residues. Germline CDR1 is SNHLY and CDR2 is FYNNEI. Trimming took off 2 bases at V and 6 bases at J, with 7 bases between the two ends. The CDR3 sequence is CASSELRAGELFF. The DNA of the CDR3 is TGTGCCAGCAGTGAACTCCGAGCCGGGGAGCTGTTTTTT.

V and J are TRBV30 and TRBJ1-2; D is uncertain. Per the germline V gene, CDR1 is GTSNPN and CDR2 is SVGIG (reference sequence). The CDR3 length is 12 residues. Trimming took 1 base from V and 2 from J, leaving 5 bases between them. CDR3 DNA sequence: TGTGCCTGGAGTGGGACCAACTATGGCTACACCTTC. As protein: CAWSGTNYGYTF.

This clonotype was counted at least ten times. This chain links TRBV13 with TRBJ2-1; D perhaps matches TRBD2 (5 bases). V was clipped by 4 bases and J by 6 bases, with 13 bases between them. CDR3 length: 14 residues. Germline-derived CDR1 and CDR2 are PRHDT and FYEKMQ (reference sequence). In DNA, the CDR3 is TGTGCCAGCAGCTCGTTACTAGGATCCAATGAGCAGTTCTTC. This gives the protein CASSSLLGSNEQFF.

The V call is TRBV5-1, the J call TRBJ2-7; D may be TRBD1 (5 bases). V shed 5 bases and J shed 4 bases, with 13 bases lying between them. Germline V lookup: CDR1 SGHRS, CDR2 YFSETQ. The CDR3 contains 13 residues. CDR3 amino acids: CASSDRISYEQYF. The CDR3 nucleotides are TGCGCCAGCAGTGACAGAATCTCATACGAGCAGTACTTC.

The sample holds many counts of this clonotype. The chain is built from TRBV12-5 and TRBJ2-1; 7 bases fit TRBD2. The ends lost 0 bases at V and 4 bases at J; junction bases unmatched: 12. Germline loops: CDR1 LGHNT, CDR2 FRNRAP. There are 18 residues in the CDR3. In DNA form, the CDR3 reads TGTGCTAGTGGTTTGGTATATGTCCTGGCTAGCGGTTACAATGAGCAGTTCTTC. This encodes CASGLVYVLASGYNEQFF.

This clonotype was detected only once. V is TRBV18 and J is TRBJ1-2; the match to TRBD1 covers 7 bases. CDR1 and CDR2 (germline): KGHSH, LQKENI. CDR3 length equals 14 residues. The V segment lost 5 bases and the J segment 7 bases; nucleotides outside the gene matches: 10. This CDR3 reads CASSEDRNYGGYTF. The CDR3 DNA is TGTGCCAGCTCAGAGGACAGGAACTACGGTGGCTACACCTTC.

In the case of this clonotype: A far larger clone differs by one base, so this is likely a read error. This rearrangement joins TRBV6-2 or TRBV6-3 to TRBJ1-1; TRBD1 might be the D (5 bases). Germline V CDR1 and CDR2: MNHEY, SVGEGT. CDR3 size: 15 residues. Deletions cut 5 bases from V and 5 bases from J, with 18 bases between. CDR3 DNA: TGTGCCAGCAGTGAAGTGGGGCAGTGGGTGACTGAAGCTTTCTTT. Protein product: CASSEVGQWVTEAFF.